The clone carrying this T cell receptor (beta chain) was picked up one time. This sample was taken from a study of blood T cell repertoires in COVID-19. The overall study: Samples taken during acute and convalescent COVID-19 were collected in the United States, Italy and Spain. PBMCs, B-cell-depleted T cells, or T cells provided the cDNA or gDNA that made up the material.

This CDR3 has 13 residues. Germline assignment: CDR1 ENHRY and CDR2 SYGVKD. The V gene lost 10 bases and the J gene lost 5 bases, with 14 bases spanning the gap. In the source study's methods: The assay estimated nucleated cells by amplifying reference gene primers. The assay was immunoSEQ multiplex PCR, and TCRdb's table has in-frame clones only and misses some. For V, J and clone size, that table is used; D and trimming come from the DNA. Seen here are about 200,000 clones, just under 85% observed once, and the top ten hold 6.9%. This clonotype was sampled from a human donor with acute or convalescent COVID-19. The donor label of this sample is uncertain. The V gene is TRBV10-3, the J gene TRBJ2-2, with D possibly matching TRBD2 (5 bases). Sequencing was done on a sample of peripheral blood. The CDR3 bases are TGTGCCACCCAGCGTCCGGGGACCGGGGAGCTGTTTTTT. Amino acids: CATQRPGTGELFF.